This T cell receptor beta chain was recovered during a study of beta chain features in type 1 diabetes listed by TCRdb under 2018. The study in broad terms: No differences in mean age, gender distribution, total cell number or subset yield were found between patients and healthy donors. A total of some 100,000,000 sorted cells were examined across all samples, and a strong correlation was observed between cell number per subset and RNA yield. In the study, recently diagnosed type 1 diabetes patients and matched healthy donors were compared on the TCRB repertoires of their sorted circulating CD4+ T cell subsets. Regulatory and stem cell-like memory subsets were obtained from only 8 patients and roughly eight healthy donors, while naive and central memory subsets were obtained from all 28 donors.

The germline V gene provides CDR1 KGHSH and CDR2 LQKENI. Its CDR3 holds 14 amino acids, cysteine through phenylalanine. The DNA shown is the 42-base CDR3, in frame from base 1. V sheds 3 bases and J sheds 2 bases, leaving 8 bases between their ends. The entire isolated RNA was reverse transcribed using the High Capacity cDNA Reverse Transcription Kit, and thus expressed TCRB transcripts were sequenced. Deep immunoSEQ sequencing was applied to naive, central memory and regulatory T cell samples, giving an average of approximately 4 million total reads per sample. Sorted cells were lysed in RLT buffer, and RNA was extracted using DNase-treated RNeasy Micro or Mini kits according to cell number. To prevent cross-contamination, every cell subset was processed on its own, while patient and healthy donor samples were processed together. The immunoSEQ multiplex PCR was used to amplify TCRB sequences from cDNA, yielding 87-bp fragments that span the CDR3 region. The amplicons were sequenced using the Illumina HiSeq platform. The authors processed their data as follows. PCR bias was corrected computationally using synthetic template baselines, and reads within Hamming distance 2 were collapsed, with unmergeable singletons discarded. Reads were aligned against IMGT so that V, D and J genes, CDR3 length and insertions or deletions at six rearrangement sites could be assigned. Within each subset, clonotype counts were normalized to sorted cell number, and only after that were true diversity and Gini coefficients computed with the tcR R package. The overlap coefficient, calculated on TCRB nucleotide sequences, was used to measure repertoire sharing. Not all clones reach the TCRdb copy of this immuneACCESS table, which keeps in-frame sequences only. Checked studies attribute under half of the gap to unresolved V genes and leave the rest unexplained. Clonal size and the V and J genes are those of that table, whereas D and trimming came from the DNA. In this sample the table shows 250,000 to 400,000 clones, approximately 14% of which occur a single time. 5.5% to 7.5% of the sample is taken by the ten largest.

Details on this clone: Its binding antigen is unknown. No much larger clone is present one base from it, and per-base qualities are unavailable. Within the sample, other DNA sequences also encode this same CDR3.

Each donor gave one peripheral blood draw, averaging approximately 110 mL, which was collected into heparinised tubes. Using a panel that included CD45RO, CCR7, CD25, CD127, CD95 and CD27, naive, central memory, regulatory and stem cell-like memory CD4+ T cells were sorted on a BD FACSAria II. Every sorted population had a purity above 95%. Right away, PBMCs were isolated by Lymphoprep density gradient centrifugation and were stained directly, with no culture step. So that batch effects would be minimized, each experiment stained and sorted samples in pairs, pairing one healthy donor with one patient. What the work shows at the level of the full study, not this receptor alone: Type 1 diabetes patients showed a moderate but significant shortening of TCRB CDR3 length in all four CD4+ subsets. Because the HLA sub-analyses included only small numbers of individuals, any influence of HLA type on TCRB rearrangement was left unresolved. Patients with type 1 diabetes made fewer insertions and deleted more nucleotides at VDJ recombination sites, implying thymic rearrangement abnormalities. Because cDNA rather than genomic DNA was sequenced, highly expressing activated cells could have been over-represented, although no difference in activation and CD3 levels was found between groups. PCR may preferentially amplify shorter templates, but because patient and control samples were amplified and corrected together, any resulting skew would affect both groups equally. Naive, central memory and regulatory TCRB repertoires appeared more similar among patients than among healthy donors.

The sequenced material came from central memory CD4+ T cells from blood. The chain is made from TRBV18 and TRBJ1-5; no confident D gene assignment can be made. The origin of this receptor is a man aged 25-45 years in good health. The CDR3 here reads CASSPRQGNQPQHF. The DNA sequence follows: TGTGCCAGCTCACCGAGGCAGGGCAATCAGCCCCAGCATTTT.